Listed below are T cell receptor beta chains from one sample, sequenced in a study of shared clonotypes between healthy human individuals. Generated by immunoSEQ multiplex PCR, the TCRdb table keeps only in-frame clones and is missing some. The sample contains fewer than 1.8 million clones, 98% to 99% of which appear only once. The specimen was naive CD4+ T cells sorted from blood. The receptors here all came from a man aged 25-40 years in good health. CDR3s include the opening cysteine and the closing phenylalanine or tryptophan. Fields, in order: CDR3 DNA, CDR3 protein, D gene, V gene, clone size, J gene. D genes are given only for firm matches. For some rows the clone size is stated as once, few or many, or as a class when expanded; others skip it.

TGTGCCAGTAGCCACCCCGCGGGGGCCCTGAACGAGCAGTACTTC,CASSHPAGALNEQYF,NA,TRBV19,NA,TRBJ2-7
TGTGCCAGCAGTGTGGTTGGTGATGAAGCTTTCTTT,CASSVVGDEAFF,NA,TRBV28,NA,TRBJ1-1
TGCGCCAGCAGCTTTGGGCAAGAGACCCAGTACTTC,CASSFGQETQYF,NA,TRBV5-1,NA,TRBJ2-5
TGTGCCAGCTCACCCCAGGGCCTCTACGAGCAGTACTTC,CASSPQGLYEQYF,NA,TRBV18,NA,TRBJ2-7
TGTGCCAGCAGCATCGCCCGACTAGCGGGAGGAGGTTCCGGGGAGCTGTTTTTT,CASSIARLAGGGSGELFF,TRBD2,TRBV5-4,NA,TRBJ2-2
TGTGCCAGCAGTCCGGGACAGGGATATGAAAAACTGTTTTTT,CASSPGQGYEKLFF,TRBD1,TRBV28,NA,TRBJ1-4
TGCGCCAGCAGCTTGGGACGGGATACGCAGTATTTT,CASSLGRDTQYF,NA,TRBV5-1,NA,TRBJ2-3
TGCGCCAGCAAGGCAAGCGTAAGCTCCTACGAGCAGTACTTC,CASKASVSSYEQYF,NA,TRBV10-2,NA,TRBJ2-7
TGTGCCAGCAGCGGAAATAGCGGGGGCTCCTACAATGAGCAGTTCTTC,CASSGNSGGSYNEQFF,TRBD2,TRBV4-2,NA,TRBJ2-1
TGTGCCAGCAGCCAAACTACCGGGACTCCCTACGAGCAGTACTTC,CASSQTTGTPYEQYF,NA,TRBV5-5,once,TRBJ2-7
TGTGCCAGCAGCTTGAGTTCAGCGAACACTGAAGCTTTCTTT,CASSLSSANTEAFF,NA,TRBV5-4,NA,TRBJ1-1
TGTGCCACCAGCAGACAGGGGGGATACGAGCAGTACTTC,CATSRQGGYEQYF,NA,TRBV15,NA,TRBJ2-7
TGTGCCAGCAGCGTAAGGCCGAGCTACGAGCAGTACTTC,CASSVRPSYEQYF,NA,TRBV9,NA,TRBJ2-7
TGCAGCGTCCGCCTAGCGGGAGGGCCCAATGAGCAGTTCTTC,CSVRLAGGPNEQFF,TRBD2,TRBV29-1,NA,TRBJ2-1
TGTGCCAGCAGCGCCCGAAGGGACAGAGGGTTGAACACTGAAGCTTTCTTT,CASSARRDRGLNTEAFF,TRBD1,TRBV9,NA,TRBJ1-1
TGTGCCAGCAGTCCACTTATCGTGGTAGCGGGAGATCCTTTGGGGGAGCAGTTCTTC,CASSPLIVVAGDPLGEQFF,TRBD2,TRBV27,once,TRBJ2-1
TGCGCCAGCAGCGGAGGGGTATACGAGCAGTTCTTC,CASSGGVYEQFF,NA,TRBV5-1,NA,TRBJ2-1
TGTGCCAGCTCACCGACTAATTTCCCGGGCCAAGAGACCCAGTACTTC,CASSPTNFPGQETQYF,NA,TRBV18,NA,TRBJ2-5
TGTGCCAGCAGCTTGGGCTGGGGCGCCAACAATGAGCAGTTCTTC,CASSLGWGANNEQFF,NA,TRBV5-5,NA,TRBJ2-1
TGTGCCAGTTCACGCGAATTTATCGGTGAGCAGTTCTTC,CASSREFIGEQFF,NA,TRBV19,NA,TRBJ2-1
TGTGCCTGGGGGGAACCGAATCAGCCCCAGCATTTT,CAWGEPNQPQHF,NA,TRBV30,NA,TRBJ1-5
TGTGCCAGCAGCTTACAGCCGGGACACCGTCAAATGAACACTGAAGCTTTCTTT,CASSLQPGHRQMNTEAFF,NA,TRBV7-3,NA,TRBJ1-1
TGTGCCTTACGGACAGGTAATTCGAATGAAGCTTTCTTT,CALRTGNSNEAFF,TRBD1,TRBV19,NA,TRBJ1-1
TGTGCCACCAGCAGGGGGGGGACTGGCTCCTACGAGCAGTACTTC,CATSRGGTGSYEQYF,TRBD2,TRBV15,NA,TRBJ2-7
TGTGCCAGCAGCAAGGGGACTAGCGGGCCCGAGAAGCCCCCCAATGAGCAGTTCTTC,CASSKGTSGPEKPPNEQFF,TRBD2,TRBV28,once,TRBJ2-1
TGTGCCAGCTCACCACTCAGCGGGGAAGAGACCCAGTACTTC,CASSPLSGEETQYF,TRBD2,TRBV18,once,TRBJ2-5